This TCR beta chain came from a study of blood T cell repertoires in COVID-19. Study context: Samples came from the United States, Italy and Spain, spanning acute and convalescent COVID-19. PBMCs, B-cell-depleted T cells, or T cells provided the cDNA or gDNA that made up the material.

As handled by the study authors: Estimation of nucleated cell counts was performed using reference gene primer amplification. Profiling relied on immunoSEQ multiplex PCR, and the TCRdb table lists in-frame clones only, not all of them. D and trimming come from the DNA, and the V and J calls and clone size come from that table. This sample has fewer than 250,000 clones; about 88% occur once, and the top ten carry approximately 0.69%. Germline V CDR1 and CDR2: LGHDT, YNNKEL (reference sequence). The V and J ends lost 1 base and 8 bases respectively, with 16 bases between them. This CDR3 spans 15 amino acids.

The genes are TRBV3-1 (or the pseudogene TRBV3-2) and TRBJ2-3; D perhaps matches TRBD2 (6 bases). Input material: peripheral blood. This receptor was taken from a man aged 35 to 55 with acute or convalescent COVID-19. This CDR3 is CASSQAAAGGGTQYF. The CDR3 DNA sequence: TGTGCCAGCAGCCAAGCGGCAGCGGGTGGGGGTACGCAGTATTTT.